A selection of T cell receptor beta chains follows, all from one sample in a study of cytomegalovirus exposure and HLA in healthy donors. Some clones are missing from TCRdb's copy, which holds only in-frame ones; the method was immunoSEQ multiplex PCR. The sample records approximately 280,000 clones, roughly 85% being singletons. Sequencing was carried out using PBMCs. These receptors came from a woman aged 18-29 years in good health and CMV-seronegative. CDR3s include the opening cysteine and the closing phenylalanine or tryptophan. D genes are given only for firm matches. Size values are once, few and many counts, or a class for expanded clones, and some rows have none.

TRBV4-1	13	NA	NA	TRBJ2-1	TGCGCCAGCAGCCAACTCAGGGTGAATGAGCAGTTCTTC	CASSQLRVNEQFF
TRBV15	14	many	NA	TRBJ1-6	TGTGCCACCAGCCCTCAAACAGAAAATTCACCCCTCCACTTT	CATSPQTENSPLHF
TRBV7-6	15	NA	TRBD1	TRBJ1-5	TGTGCCAGCAGCTTTGGGACAGGGCTCAATCAGCCCCAGCATTTT	CASSFGTGLNQPQHF
TRBV7-2	16	NA	TRBD2	TRBJ2-2	TGTGCCAGCAGCTTAGCGGGACTAGGGAACACCGGGGAGCTGTTTTTT	CASSLAGLGNTGELFF
TRBV29-1	15	NA	TRBD1	TRBJ1-5	TGCAGCGTTAAGATGGGACAGGGGGCTTATCAGCCCCAGCATTTT	CSVKMGQGAYQPQHF
TRBV30	11	NA	NA	TRBJ1-2	TGTGCCTGGAGTGGCAGCTATGGCTACACCTTC	CAWSGSYGYTF
TRBV11-3	14	NA	TRBD2	TRBJ2-7	TGTGCCAGCAGCGAGCGGGGGGGCGGCTACGAGCAGTACTTC	CASSERGGGYEQYF
TRBV27	13	NA	NA	TRBJ1-1	TGTGCCAGCACTTCCCCCGGGGACACTGAAGCTTTCTTT	CASTSPGDTEAFF
TRBV4-1	15	NA	NA	TRBJ1-2	TGCGCCAGCAGCCAAGATGAGGTATGGATGGGTGGCTACACCTTC	CASSQDEVWMGGYTF
TRBV5-4	16	NA	TRBD2	TRBJ2-7	TGTGCCAGCAGCACTAGCGGGAGGCCTTCCACCTACGAGCAGTACTTC	CASSTSGRPSTYEQYF
TRBV9	16	NA	TRBD2	TRBJ2-1	TGTGCCAGCAGCGTCCTTGCGGGGGGGCCCTACAATGAGCAGTTCTTC	CASSVLAGGPYNEQFF
TRBV5-4	16	NA	TRBD2	TRBJ2-7	TGTGCCAGCAGCTTGGCAGCTAGCGGGGGAGGCAACGAGCAGTACTTC	CASSLAASGGGNEQYF
TRBV7-2	17	NA	NA	TRBJ2-3	TGTGCCAGCAGCCGCGCGGTAACGAGCGGCCCCACAGATACGCAGTATTTT	CASSRAVTSGPTDTQYF
TRBV6-5	13	once	TRBD1	TRBJ1-2	TGTGCCAGCAGTGGGACAGCTAACTATGGCTACACCTTC	CASSGTANYGYTF
TRBV28	15	once	TRBD1	TRBJ2-7	TGTGCCAGCGCGACAGGGGGGGCTTCGGCCTACGAGCAGTACTTC	CASATGGASAYEQYF
TRBV25-1	15	NA	NA	TRBJ2-7	TGTGCCAGCAGTGAAGGCGGTAGCACGGAGCTCGAGCAGTACTTC	CASSEGGSTELEQYF
TRBV27	12	NA	NA	TRBJ1-1	TGTGCCAGCTGGGGGGAGGGCACTGAAGCTTTCTTT	CASWGEGTEAFF
TRBV28	18	NA	TRBD2	TRBJ2-7	TGTGCCAGCAGTTTCCCTCCTACTAGCGGGGGGCTCTCCTACGAGCAGTACTTC	CASSFPPTSGGLSYEQYF
TRBV10-3	14	NA	NA	TRBJ1-4	TGTGCCATCAGTGACAAGGGGATGGGTGAAAAACTGTTTTTT	CAISDKGMGEKLFF
TRBV5-1	20	NA	TRBD2	TRBJ2-1	TGCGCCAGCAGCTTGGCCGTCGTCAGCGGGGGCCCGTCGACCTACAATGAGCAGTTCTTC	CASSLAVVSGGPSTYNEQFF
TRBV6-6	15	NA	NA	TRBJ2-6	TGTGCCAGCAGAGGGGACACCTCTGGGGCCAACGTCCTGACTTTC	CASRGDTSGANVLTF
TRBV30	13	NA	NA	TRBJ2-5	TGTGCCTGGGAAGTGACACATCAAGAGACCCAGTACTTC	CAWEVTHQETQYF
TRBV10-3	14	NA	NA	TRBJ1-2	TGTGCCATCAGTGGCCACAGGAGAGGCTATGGCTACACCTTC	CAISGHRRGYGYTF
TRBV4-3	14	few	TRBD1	TRBJ2-7	TGCGCCAGCAGCCAAGAAACAGGGGCCTACGAGCAGTACTTC	CASSQETGAYEQYF
TRBV29-1	12	NA	NA	TRBJ1-2	TGCAGCGTTGCGACAGTAAACTATGGCTACACCTTC	CSVATVNYGYTF
TRBV5-6	14	few	NA	TRBJ2-1	TGTGCCAGCACCCAGCGGGCCAGGCGGAATGAGCAGTTCTTC	CASTQRARRNEQFF
TRBV7-2	16	NA	TRBD1	TRBJ2-5	TGTGCCAGCAGCTTAACCCGGGGACAGGGTCAAGAGACCCAGTACTTC	CASSLTRGQGQETQYF
TRBV2	18	NA	TRBD2	TRBJ2-1	TGTGCCAGCAGTGATTATCCCCTAGGAGCGGGAGGGGAGGATGAGCAGTTCTTC	CASSDYPLGAGGEDEQFF